The 32 T cell receptor beta chains below all came from one sample that was sequenced in a study of T cells in Graves' hyperthyroidism and ophthalmopathy. It was RNA transcripts that yielded the amplified TCR beta CDR3 regions. First-round RT-PCR of the TCR CDR3 relied on the HTBI primer set. TCRdb itself ran the multiplex PCR reads through MiXCR, one entry per CDR3 protein. The repertoire includes fewer than 25,000 distinct CDR3 sequences, less than 65% of them detected once, and around 23% sits in the top ten. The sequencing sample was made of blood. These receptors were obtained from a woman between 40 and 50 years old with Graves' hyperthyroidism that later progressed to Graves' ophthalmopathy.

This clonotype was found once. The V gene is TRBV6-2 or TRBV6-3, the J gene TRBJ1-2; TRBD1 agrees at 8 bases. CDR3 length: 12 amino acids. Per germline, CDR1 MNHEY and CDR2 SVGEGT. The V segment lost 9 bases and the J segment 6 bases; nucleotides outside the gene matches: 6. The CDR3 nucleotides are TGTGCCAGAAACAGGGGGGCCGATGGCTACACCTTC. Translated, it gives CARNRGADGYTF.

The table lists this clonotype with a few counts. The chain has TRBV7-9 and TRBJ1-1; the D is unclear. Trimming removed 3 bases at V and 1 base at J, with 12 bases between. CDR3 length: 15 amino acids. Germline V lookup: CDR1 SEHNR, CDR2 FQNEAQ (reference sequence). In DNA form, the CDR3 reads TGTGCCAGCAGCTTTCTCGGTACTCGGAACACTGAAGCTTTCTTT. Translating it yields CASSFLGTRNTEAFF.

The chain has TRBV2 and TRBJ1-6; possible D gene TRBD1, 6 bases. The CDR3 extends over 15 amino acids. V dropped 3 bases and J dropped 3 bases, with 9 bases sitting between them. Germline lookup yields CDR1 SNHLY and CDR2 FYNNEI. In nucleotides, the CDR3 is TGTGCCAGCAGTGAGCTACAGGGCTATAATTCACCCCTCCACTTT. Amino acids: CASSELQGYNSPLHF.

The table lists this clonotype with a count of one. The chain links TRBV7-6 to TRBJ2-3; unclear D gene. Germline CDR1 is SGHVS and CDR2 is FNYEAQ. The CDR3 sequence is 14 residues long. V was pared by 0 bases and J by 1 base, with 5 bases between. The CDR3 DNA reads as TGTGCCAGCAGCTTAGCTCAGGGCACAGATACGCAGTATTTT. It translates to CASSLAQGTDTQYF.

Only a few counts were recorded for this clonotype. V and J are TRBV7-3 and TRBJ1-5; D uncertain. Trimming shortened V by 2 bases and J by 6 bases, and 23 bases separated the two germline ends. The CDR3 has 18 residues. CDR1 and CDR2 from the germline V gene are SGHTA and FQGTGA. As DNA, the CDR3 is TGTGCCAGCAGCTTATTTAACCAGGCCCGCCCGGCACGTCAGCCCCAGCATTTT. As protein: CASSLFNQARPARQPQHF.

The chain has TRBV19 and TRBJ2-7; D ambiguous. Looked up from germline, CDR1 is LNHDA and CDR2 is SQIVND (reference sequence). The CDR3 is 11 residues long. Trimming left V 4 bases short and J 4 bases short, with 5 bases between. The CDR3 DNA sequence: TGTGCCAGTAGTAATCTATACGAGCAGTACTTC. Translated, it gives CASSNLYEQYF. The whole variable domain, filled in from reference TRBV19 and TRBJ2-7, reads DGGITQSPKYLFRKEGQNVTLSCEQNLNHDAMYWYRQDPGQGLRLIYYSQIVNDFQKGDIAEGYSVSREKKESFPLTVTSAQKNPTAFYLCASSNLYEQYFGPGTRLTVT.

Remarks on this clonotype: This clone may be a read error of a much larger clone one base away. The chain employs TRBV28 and TRBJ2-5; 7 positions match TRBD1. Trimming cost V 7 bases and J 3 bases; bases outside gene matches: 11. The CDR3 is made up of 15 amino acids. CDR1 is MDHEN, CDR2 SYDVKM, per germline. The CDR3 bases are TGTGCCAGCACAAAGGACAGGAACTCCGAAGAGACCCAGTACTTC. Amino acids: CASTKDRNSEETQYF. The whole variable domain, remainder taken from reference TRBV28 and TRBJ2-5, is DVKVTQSSRYLVKRTGEKVFLECVQDMDHENMFWYRQDPGLGLRLIYFSYDVKMKEKGDIPEGYSVSREKKERFSLILESASTNQTSMYLCASTKDRNSEETQYFGPGTRLLVL.

In its sample, this clonotype is medium-sized. The J gene is TRBJ2-7, the V gene TRBV20-1; a weak D match, TRBD2 (6 bases). Deletions cut 3 bases from V and 0 bases from J, with 9 bases between. The CDR3 has 13 amino acids. Looked up from germline, CDR1 is DFQATT and CDR2 is SNEGSKA (reference sequence). CDR3 sequence: CSARDYSSYEQYF. The CDR3 coding sequence is TGCAGTGCTAGGGACTACAGCTCCTACGAGCAGTACTTC.

The table lists this clonotype with many counts. This rearrangement joins TRBV20-1 to TRBJ2-7, with a weak D call TRBD1 (5 bases). V lost 0 bases, J lost 0 bases, and 9 bases lay in between. Per the germline V gene, CDR1 is DFQATT and CDR2 is SNEGSKA (reference sequence). The CDR3 totals 14 residues. CDR3 protein: CSARDERGSYEQYF. In DNA form, the CDR3 reads TGCAGTGCTAGAGATGAAAGGGGCTCCTACGAGCAGTACTTC.

Concerning this clonotype: The CDR3 does not close with the conserved phenylalanine or tryptophan, likely indicating a read error. V and J are TRBV12-3 or TRBV12-4 and TRBJ2-1; perhaps TRBD1 as D (5 bases). This CDR3 region has 12 residues. V dropped 6 bases and J dropped 10 bases, with 13 bases sitting between them. CDR3 coding DNA: TGTGCCAGCAGGCTTAGGGGCGGCGAGCAGTTCCTC. Its translation is CASRLRGGEQFL.

This clonotype appeared many times. The J gene is TRBJ1-1, the V gene TRBV6-5, with D hard to call. Germline lookup yields CDR1 MNHEY and CDR2 SVGAGI. This CDR3 region has 14 residues. The V end lost 5 bases, the J end lost 1 base, and 11 bases lay between the germline ends. CDR3 nucleotides: TGTGCCAGCAGTCAACGGACGGCGAACACTGAAGCTTTCTTT. Its protein is CASSQRTANTEAFF.

By share, this clonotype ranks as medium-sized. At one end the junction does not follow the germline gene, possibly because of a read error. The V call is TRBV7-7, the J call TRBJ2-5; 10 bases fit TRBD2. The germline CDR1 and CDR2 sequences are SSHAT and FNYEAQ (reference sequence). The CDR3 length is 16 residues. The CDR3 spells CASSLHLAGEGETQYF. DNA of the CDR3: TGTGCTAGCAGCTTACATCTAGCGGGAGAAGGGGAGACCCAGTACTTC.

The V and J genes are TRBV20-1 and TRBJ2-1, with 9 nucleotides matching TRBD2. V was pared by 3 bases and J by 9 bases, with 9 bases of the junction left unmatched. CDR1 DFQATT and CDR2 SNEGSKA come from the germline V gene (reference sequence). The CDR3 runs to 14 residues. The CDR3 protein is CSARRREGQGEQFF. The CDR3 DNA reads as TGCAGTGCTAGGCGGCGGGAGGGCCAGGGTGAGCAGTTCTTC.

This clonotype has just a few counts. The chain is built from TRBV10-3 and TRBJ1-1, with 7 nucleotides matching TRBD1. CDR1 and CDR2 (germline): ENHRY, SYGVKD. Trimming cost V 2 bases and J 3 bases; bases outside gene matches: 0. The CDR3 covers 13 residues. The CDR3 nucleotides read TGTGCCATCAGTGAGACAGGGGACACTGAAGCTTTCTTT. Its protein is CAISETGDTEAFF.

In this sample, this clonotype turned up many times. The chain carries TRBV5-4 and TRBJ2-7; 12 bases align to TRBD2. The ends lost 4 bases at V and 0 bases at J; junction bases unmatched: 8. CDR1 and CDR2 from the germline V gene are SGHNT and YYREEE (reference sequence). The CDR3 consists of 17 residues. The CDR3 DNA reads TGTGCCAGCAGCGGACCGCGACTAGCGGGGGACTCCTACGAGCAGTACTTC. It is translated as CASSGPRLAGDSYEQYF.

The chain joins TRBV7-3 to TRBJ1-6; D is ambiguous. CDR1 SGHTA and CDR2 FQGTGA come from the germline V gene. The CDR3 runs to 15 residues. Deletions cut 5 bases from V and 6 bases from J, with 14 bases between. The CDR3 region is CASSLAPLGNSPLHF. CDR3 nucleotides: TGTGCCAGCAGCCTAGCTCCGCTGGGTAATTCACCCCTCCACTTT.

This clonotype was detected a few times. V gene TRBV29-1 combines with J gene TRBJ1-1, with D unclear. Germline V gene sequence: CDR1 SQVTM, CDR2 ANQGSEA. The V end lost 8 bases, the J end lost 4 bases, and 14 bases lay between the germline ends. The CDR3 is 12 residues long. In DNA, the CDR3 is TGCAGCTCGGTCGACGGTTTCACTGAAGCTTTCTTT. Amino acids: CSSVDGFTEAFF.

This clonotype qualifies as medium-sized. The rearrangement uses TRBV7-8 and TRBJ1-2; D unclear. Germline CDR1 is SGHVS and CDR2 is FQNEAQ. The germline V and J ends were trimmed by 3 bases and 8 bases, with 10 bases remaining between them. The CDR3 has 12 residues. This CDR3 reads CASSFSESGYTF. CDR3 coding DNA: TGTGCCAGCAGCTTCTCGGAGTCGGGCTACACCTTC.

The chain is built from TRBV20-1 and TRBJ2-1; possible D gene TRBD2, 7 bases. Germline V gene lookup returns CDR1 DFQATT and CDR2 SNEGSKA (reference sequence). The CDR3 totals 12 residues. The germline V and J ends were trimmed by 6 bases and 7 bases, with 13 bases remaining between them. The CDR3 reads CSAQGGRNEQFF. As DNA, the CDR3 is TGCAGTGCACAGGGAGGGAGGAATGAGCAGTTCTTC.

V usage is TRBV29-1 and J usage is TRBJ1-2, with a possible D match to TRBD1 (5 bases). V was pared by 7 bases and J by 0 bases, with 18 bases between. Germline V lookup: CDR1 SQVTM, CDR2 ANQGSEA. The CDR3 loop spans 15 amino acids. The CDR3 spells CSATAVGGANYGYTF. The CDR3 DNA follows: TGCAGCGCCACGGCAGTGGGGGGGGCTAACTATGGCTACACCTTC.

This chain uses TRBV7-8 with TRBJ1-1, with D possibly matching TRBD1 (5 bases). Germline CDR1 SGHVS, CDR2 FQNEAQ. This CDR3 is 14 amino acids long. V was pared by 6 bases and J by 5 bases, with 16 bases between. CDR3 protein: CASREQEAGTEAFF. The CDR3 region has the DNA TGTGCCAGCAGAGAACAGGAAGCGGGGACTGAAGCTTTCTTT.

The rearrangement uses TRBV5-1 and TRBJ2-5, with TRBD2 matching 7 bases. Germline trimming cut 4 bases from V and 4 bases from J; bases unmatched to any gene: 7. The CDR3 spans 14 residues. The germline V gene has CDR1 SGHRS and CDR2 YFSETQ. CDR3 sequence: CASSSGTPRETQYF. The CDR3 DNA reads as TGCGCCAGCAGCAGCGGGACTCCCAGAGAGACCCAGTACTTC.

The chain is built from TRBV6-1 and TRBJ1-4; a possible D gene is TRBD1 (5 bases). V was shortened by 7 bases and J by 8 bases, with 20 bases between the two germline ends. The germline V gene encodes CDR1 MNHNS and CDR2 SASEGT. There are 15 residues in the CDR3. The CDR3: CASKLSSGLPEKLFF. CDR3 nucleotides: TGTGCCAGCAAGCTCAGTTCAGGGTTACCCGAAAAACTGTTTTTT.

The chain joins TRBV7-9 to TRBJ2-7; 8 bases map to TRBD2. CDR3 length: 15 residues. CDR1 is SEHNR, CDR2 FQNEAQ, per germline (reference sequence). J gave up 6 bases and V 6 bases, and 13 bases lay outside the gene matches. The CDR3 protein is CASSTKAGEASEQYF. The CDR3 DNA sequence: TGTGCCAGCAGTACTAAAGCGGGAGAGGCTTCCGAGCAGTACTTC.

V is TRBV7-8 and J is TRBJ2-6, with D perhaps TRBD2 (6 bases). V shed 11 bases and J shed 0 bases, with 11 bases lying between them. The germline V gene encodes CDR1 SGHVS and CDR2 FQNEAQ. This CDR3 has 14 amino acids. CDR3 region: CASGDRSGANVLTF. CDR3 coding DNA: TGTGCCTCGGGGGACCGCTCTGGGGCCAACGTCCTGACTTTC.

This clonotype was seen only a few times. A junction end diverges from the germline sequence, so it may reflect a read error. The chain recombines TRBV10-3 with TRBJ1-1; possible D gene TRBD1, 6 bases. The CDR3 runs to 14 residues. The germline V gene has CDR1 ENHRY and CDR2 SYGVKD. CDR3 residues: CAISDVGQPDEAFF. The CDR3 region has the DNA TGTGCCATTAGTGATGTTGGACAGCCCGATGAAGCTTTCTTT.

This clonotype has more than one count but fewer than ten. This chain connects TRBV2 to TRBJ1-2; a weak D match, TRBD1 (5 bases). Germline CDR1 reads SNHLY; CDR2 reads FYNNEI. V lost 2 bases, J lost 2 bases, and 9 bases lay in between. The CDR3 runs 14 residues. As DNA, the CDR3 is TGTGCCAGCAGTGAATCCCCAGGGAACTATGGCTACACCTTC. Amino acid sequence: CASSESPGNYGYTF.

The V and J genes are TRBV7-9 and TRBJ2-1; D possibly corresponds to TRBD2 (6 bases). Germline CDR1 is SEHNR and CDR2 is FQNEAQ (reference sequence). The CDR3 has 19 amino acids. The V end was cut by 2 bases, the J end by 1 base, with 21 bases between. CDR3 bases: TGTGCCAGCAGCTTATGGGAACTAGAGGCGGGGTGGTCCTACAATGAGCAGTTCTTC. It encodes CASSLWELEAGWSYNEQFF.

This clonotype has only a few counts. The chain combines TRBV20-1 with TRBJ2-7; 9 bases map to TRBD1. The junction had 16 bases not matched to a gene; V was cut back by 7 bases and J by 3 bases. CDR1 is DFQATT and CDR2 is SNEGSKA in the germline V gene (reference sequence). This CDR3 is built from 16 residues. The CDR3 spells CSVEPPPGQGIYEQYF. CDR3 coding DNA: TGCAGTGTTGAACCTCCCCCAGGACAGGGGATCTACGAGCAGTACTTC.

This clonotype was observed many times. The J gene is TRBJ2-3, the V gene TRBV12-3 or TRBV12-4, with 7 bases that match TRBD2. V was clipped by 3 bases and J by 3 bases; unmatched bases: 9. This CDR3 is built from 16 residues. CDR3 protein: CASSLALAGETDTQYF. The CDR3, as DNA: TGTGCCAGCAGTTTGGCACTGGCGGGAGAAACAGATACGCAGTATTTT.

This sequence joins TRBV20-1 and TRBJ1-1; D not resolved. The CDR3 totals 12 residues. Per germline, CDR1 DFQATT and CDR2 SNEGSKA (reference sequence). Trimming shortened V by 1 base and J by 4 bases, and 7 bases separated the two germline ends. DNA of the CDR3: TGCAGTGCTAGAGTCAGGCGCACTGAAGCTTTCTTT. It codes for CSARVRRTEAFF.

This clonotype was recorded once. This rearrangement joins TRBV12-3 or TRBV12-4 to TRBJ2-7, with 9 bases matching TRBD1. This CDR3 contains 14 residues. The J segment lost 2 bases and the V segment lost 6 bases, leaving 5 bases of the junction unmatched. CDR3 sequence (DNA): TGTGCCAGCAGACGACAGGGGGATACCTACGAGCAGTACTTC. This translates into CASRRQGDTYEQYF.